These 28 T cell receptor beta chains originate from one sample sequenced in a study of pediatric ulcerative colitis. Generated by immunoSEQ multiplex PCR, the TCRdb table keeps only in-frame clones and is missing some. The profile shows approximately 30,000 clones, roughly 78% of them singletons. Sequencing was performed on blood. These receptors all come from a boy younger than 18 with severe ulcerative colitis.

This chain links TRBV19 with TRBJ2-6; the D gene is possibly TRBD2 (5 bases). Trimming removed 8 bases from V and 2 bases from J, with 22 bases in between. Germline V gene data show CDR1 as LNHDA and CDR2 as SQIVND (reference sequence). The CDR3 totals 18 residues. The CDR3 coding sequence is TGTGCCAGTCACCACTCCATCCGCCGAGGGACTGGGGCCAACGTCCTGACTTTC. The encoded protein is CASHHSIRRGTGANVLTF. Combining the CDR3 with reference TRBV19 and TRBJ2-6 gives the whole variable domain DGGITQSPKYLFRKEGQNVTLSCEQNLNHDAMYWYRQDPGQGLRLIYYSQIVNDFQKGDIAEGYSVSREKKESFPLTVTSAQKNPTAFYLCASHHSIRRGTGANVLTFGAGSRLTVL.

The V gene is TRBV5-6, the J gene TRBJ1-1; unclear D gene. V shed 3 bases and J shed 6 bases, with 9 bases lying between them. The CDR3 has 12 residues. The V gene's germline CDR1 is SGHDT and CDR2 YYEEEE. The CDR3 region is CASSSDQAEAFF. For the CDR3, the DNA is TGTGCCAGCAGCTCAGACCAGGCTGAAGCTTTCTTT. Drawing the rest from reference TRBV5-6 and TRBJ1-1, the complete variable domain is DAGVTQSPTHLIKTRGQQVTLRCSPKSGHDTVSWYQQALGQGPQFIFQYYEEEERQRGNFPDRFSGHQFPNYSSELNVNALLLGDSALYLCASSSDQAEAFFGQGTRLTVV.

This chain uses TRBV5-8 with TRBJ2-7, with D possibly matching TRBD2 (6 bases). V was pared by 4 bases and J by 0 bases, with 11 bases between. This CDR3 is 14 amino acids long. Germline loops: CDR1 SGHTS, CDR2 YDEGEE. CDR3 DNA: TGTGCCAGCAGCGGGACCGGGAGCTCCTACGAGCAGTACTTC. It encodes CASSGTGSSYEQYF.

The chain links TRBV9 to TRBJ2-2; D ambiguous. V gave up 4 bases and J gave up 3 bases, with 19 bases separating them. Looked up from germline, CDR1 is SGDLS and CDR2 is YYNGEE. This CDR3 region has 17 residues. The CDR3 is CASSHPEVDSHTGELFF. CDR3 DNA sequence: TGTGCCAGCAGCCACCCCGAAGTCGACTCACACACCGGGGAGCTGTTTTTT.

This clone was recorded a few times. This chain uses TRBV4-1 with TRBJ1-2; D is ambiguous. The CDR3 loop spans 16 amino acids. From germline, CDR1 is MGHRA and CDR2 YSYEKL. Between the trimmed V and J ends, which lost 1 base and 2 bases, there was a span of 14 bases. CDR3 residues: CASSQVRSGGNYGYTF. CDR3 bases: TGCGCCAGCAGCCAAGTAAGATCGGGCGGGAACTATGGCTACACCTTC.

The genes are TRBV5-4 and TRBJ1-5, with D uncertain. Trimming took 2 bases from V and 2 from J, leaving 11 bases between them. The CDR3 contains 15 residues. CDR1 is SGHNT and CDR2 is YYREEE in the germline V gene (reference sequence). The chain's CDR3 is CASSFGQSRNQPQHF. As DNA, the CDR3 is TGTGCCAGCAGCTTTGGGCAGTCCCGCAATCAGCCCCAGCATTTT.

The V gene is TRBV9, the J gene TRBJ2-1; TRBD2 might be the D (6 bases). Germline CDR1 reads SGDLS; CDR2 reads YYNGEE. The V end lost 0 bases, the J end lost 10 bases, and 17 bases lay between the germline ends. The CDR3 loop spans 15 amino acids. The CDR3 reads CASSVEAGWSQEQFF. CDR3 in DNA: TGTGCCAGCAGCGTAGAGGCGGGGTGGTCGCAAGAGCAGTTCTTC.

As DNA, the CDR3 is TGTGCCTGGAGCCCTATTTATTGGGGCCCGTGGGAGCAGTACTTC. Translating it yields CAWSPIYWGPWEQYF. The chain is built from TRBV30 and TRBJ2-7; D is perhaps TRBD1 (5 bases). V dropped 3 bases and J dropped 7 bases, with 22 bases sitting between them. Germline CDR1 reads GTSNPN; CDR2 reads SVGIG (reference sequence). This CDR3 is 15 amino acids long.

This chain joins TRBV7-9 and TRBJ1-4; TRBD1 agrees at 7 bases. There are 14 residues in the CDR3. Germline V gives CDR1 SEHNR, CDR2 FQNEAQ (reference sequence). V trimming: 7 bases; J trimming: 8 bases; junction bases outside the gene matches: 10. The CDR3 DNA reads as TGTGCCAGCAACCCGACAGGGCGTAACGAAAAACTGTTTTTT. Translation gives CASNPTGRNEKLFF. Variable domain in full (rest from reference TRBV7-9 and TRBJ1-4): DTGVSQNPRHKITKRGQNVTFRCDPISEHNRLYWYRQTLGQGPEFLTYFQNEAQLEKSRLLSDRFSAERPKGSFSTLEIQRTEQGDSAMYLCASNPTGRNEKLFFGSGTQLSVL.

V gene TRBV5-1 combines with J gene TRBJ2-2, with D hard to call. The CDR3 length is 16 residues. Per germline, CDR1 SGHRS and CDR2 YFSETQ. V lost 0 bases and J 0 bases, leaving 9 bases between the germline ends. DNA of the CDR3: TGCGCCAGCAGCTTGGGCACAGAACCGAACACCGGGGAGCTGTTTTTT. It translates to CASSLGTEPNTGELFF. Together with reference TRBV5-1 and TRBJ2-2, the CDR3 gives the full variable domain: KAGVTQTPRYLIKTRGQQVTLSCSPISGHRSVSWYQQTPGQGLQFLFEYFSETQRNKGNFPGRFSGRQFSNSRSEMNVSTLELGDSALYLCASSLGTEPNTGELFFGEGSRLTVL.

The chain employs TRBV18 and TRBJ1-1; TRBD1 matches 7 bases. Germline-derived CDR1 and CDR2 are KGHSH and LQKENI. The CDR3 length is 15 residues. V shed 1 base, J shed 4 bases, and the junction held 6 bases outside the gene matches. CDR3 nucleotide sequence: TGTGCCAGCTCACCACAAGAGGGGGCGAGCACTGAAGCTTTCTTT. Translated, it gives CASSPQEGASTEAFF.

The rearrangement joins TRBV7-9 to TRBJ2-1; maybe TRBD1 (6 bases). The CDR3 spans 15 residues. V lost 6 bases, J lost 5 bases, and 17 bases lay in between. Germline values: CDR1 SEHNR, CDR2 FQNEAQ (reference sequence). The CDR3 nucleotides are TGTGCCAGCAGACCCACCGGGGACACACACAATGAGCAGTTCTTC. This encodes CASRPTGDTHNEQFF.

The rearrangement joins TRBV5-1 to TRBJ2-1; D possibly corresponds to TRBD1 (6 bases). Trimming pared 0 bases from V and 0 bases from J, leaving 10 bases between. The germline V gene has CDR1 SGHRS and CDR2 YFSETQ. The CDR3 totals 16 residues. As DNA, the CDR3 is TGCGCCAGCAGCTTGGTAGGGGGAACCTCCTACAATGAGCAGTTCTTC. Translation gives CASSLVGGTSYNEQFF. The full variable domain, its missing parts supplied by reference TRBV5-1 and TRBJ2-1, is KAGVTQTPRYLIKTRGQQVTLSCSPISGHRSVSWYQQTPGQGLQFLFEYFSETQRNKGNFPGRFSGRQFSNSRSEMNVSTLELGDSALYLCASSLVGGTSYNEQFFGPGTRLTVL.

The V gene is TRBV7-8, the J gene TRBJ2-2; D gene unclear. V gave up 5 bases and J gave up 5 bases, with 18 bases separating them. The CDR3 spans 16 residues. Germline V gene sequence: CDR1 SGHVS, CDR2 FQNEAQ. CDR3 nucleotides: TGTGCCAGCAGCCCCGTCGAAGGGATGGGGACCGGGGAGCTGTTTTTT. This encodes CASSPVEGMGTGELFF.

Concerning this clone: A much larger clonotype is one base distant, so this may be a read error. The rearrangement joins TRBV6-9 to TRBJ1-2, with TRBD1 identical over 9 bases. CDR3 length equals 15 residues. Germline assignment: CDR1 MNHGY and CDR2 SVAAGI. V trimming: 5 bases; J trimming: 1 base; junction bases outside the gene matches: 5. In DNA, the CDR3 is TGTGCCAGCAGTACCCGACAGGGGGGTAACTATGGCTACACCTTC. As protein: CASSTRQGGNYGYTF.

The rearrangement uses TRBV11-2 and TRBJ2-6, with D possibly matching TRBD2 (5 bases). The CDR3 spans 15 residues. The V end was cut by 3 bases, the J end by 0 bases, with 6 bases between. CDR1 and CDR2 from the germline V gene are SGHAT and FQNNGV. This CDR3 reads CASSFGISGANVLTF. The CDR3 DNA is TGTGCCAGCAGCTTCGGGATCTCTGGGGCCAACGTCCTGACTTTC.

The chain carries TRBV13 and TRBJ2-3; D gene unclear. The V and J ends lost 4 bases and 4 bases respectively, with 3 bases between them. The CDR3 consists of 11 residues. The V gene's germline CDR1 is PRHDT and CDR2 FYEKMQ (reference sequence). DNA for the CDR3: TGTGCCAGCAGCTCCTCAGATACGCAGTATTTT. Encoded protein: CASSSSDTQYF.

This clone appeared a few times. The V and J genes are TRBV5-1 and TRBJ1-1; D may be TRBD1 (6 bases). CDR1 SGHRS and CDR2 YFSETQ come from the germline V gene. With 5 bases removed from V and 1 base from J, the gap between germline ends came to 6 bases. CDR3 length: 12 residues. The CDR3 region has the DNA TGCGCCAGCAGACAGGGGAACACTGAAGCTTTCTTT. Protein sequence: CASRQGNTEAFF.

The chain carries TRBV5-6 and TRBJ2-1; TRBD1 is a possible D gene (6 bases). The CDR3 consists of 19 residues. Trimming stripped 5 bases from V and 6 bases from J, with 30 bases between. Germline loops: CDR1 SGHDT, CDR2 YYEEEE. As DNA, the CDR3 is TGTGCCAGCAGATCGTTATTCGGGACACCTTCCAAAGGGGGCAATGAGCAGTTCTTC. It yields the protein CASRSLFGTPSKGGNEQFF.

The DNA of the CDR3 is TGTGCCAGCAGCTCCCGGGACTATGGCACAGATACGCAGTATTTT. Translated: CASSSRDYGTDTQYF. The genes are TRBV7-2 and TRBJ2-3; 7 bases are a match to TRBD2. The CDR3 length is 15 residues. J lost 1 base, V lost 4 bases, and 5 bases had no gene match. Looked up from germline, CDR1 is SGHTA and CDR2 is FQGNSA. Full variable domain (missing parts from reference TRBV7-2 and TRBJ2-3): GAGVSQSPSNKVTEKGKDVELRCDPISGHTALYWYRQSLGQGLEFLIYFQGNSAPDKSGLPSDRFSAERTGGSVSTLTIQRTQQEDSAVYLCASSSRDYGTDTQYFGPGTRLTVL.

This chain's CDR3 is CAWSTGGYTGELFF. The CDR3 DNA is TGTGCCTGGAGTACGGGGGGATACACCGGGGAGCTGTTTTTT. This chain links TRBV30 with TRBJ2-2; TRBD2 agrees at 7 bases. Germline CDR1 reads GTSNPN; CDR2 reads SVGIG (reference sequence). CDR3 length: 14 residues. J lost 3 bases, V lost 2 bases, and 3 bases had no gene match.

The chain uses TRBV27 and TRBJ1-1; 8 bases map to TRBD1. V lost 6 bases to trimming and J lost 4 bases; unmatched junction nucleotides: 7. Germline CDR1 reads MNHEY; CDR2 reads SMNVEV (reference sequence). CDR3 length: 14 residues. The CDR3 DNA sequence: TGTGCCAGCAGGTTGGACAGGGTTGGCACTGAAGCTTTCTTT. This translates into CASRLDRVGTEAFF.

The rearrangement joins TRBV25-1 to TRBJ2-1; no firm D call. The CDR3 consists of 14 residues. CDR1 and CDR2 from the germline V gene are MGHDK and SYGVNS. V lost 3 bases, J lost 0 bases, and 6 bases lay in between. The chain's CDR3 is CASSEAHSYNEQFF. The CDR3, as DNA: TGTGCCAGCAGTGAGGCACACTCCTACAATGAGCAGTTCTTC.

DNA of the CDR3: TGTGCCAGTAGTATAGATCCGGGACTAGCGGAAGAGACCCAGTACTTC. This translates into CASSIDPGLAEETQYF. The chain couples TRBV19 to TRBJ2-5, with 11 bases matching TRBD2. Germline values: CDR1 LNHDA, CDR2 SQIVND (reference sequence). The CDR3 sequence is 16 residues long. V trimming: 0 bases; J trimming: 3 bases; junction bases outside the gene matches: 3.

The chain employs TRBV7-6 and TRBJ1-5; the D gene is possibly TRBD1 (5 bases). The CDR3 has 13 residues. Germline loops: CDR1 SGHVS, CDR2 FNYEAQ. V dropped 4 bases and J dropped 7 bases, with 11 bases sitting between them. The CDR3 DNA reads as TGTGCCAGCAGCTCCCTGGGGGAGCAGCCCCAGCATTTT. Translated: CASSSLGEQPQHF.

The DNA of the CDR3 is TGTGCCAGCAGCTTTGAACGAATCTCCTACAATGAGCAGTTCTTC. Its translation is CASSFERISYNEQFF. The gene calls are TRBV7-8 and TRBJ2-1, with D unresolved. The germline gives CDR1 SGHVS, CDR2 FQNEAQ. Trimming removed 3 bases from V and 0 bases from J, with 9 bases in between. The CDR3 has 15 residues.

The table lists this clone with a few counts. One end of the junction varies from germline; a read error may be responsible. This chain links TRBV5-4 with TRBJ1-2, with D hard to call. CDR3 length: 12 residues. Germline CDR1 SGHNT, CDR2 YYREEE (reference sequence). The CDR3: CASSSPTGEARF. CDR3 bases: TGTGCCAGCAGCTCCCCGACGGGTGAGGCACGCTTC.

The chain employs TRBV7-6 and TRBJ1-1, with TRBD1 matching over 8 bases. This CDR3 comprises 12 residues. The germline gives CDR1 SGHVS, CDR2 FNYEAQ. With 5 bases clipped from V and 4 bases from J, the junction kept 0 bases outside the gene matches. CDR3 protein: CASSGTGTEAFF. For the CDR3, the DNA is TGTGCCAGCAGCGGGACAGGCACTGAAGCTTTCTTT.